The 3 T cell receptor beta chains listed next were all sequenced from one sample in a study of blood T cell repertoires in COVID-19. Clones were sequenced by immunoSEQ multiplex PCR, and TCRdb holds only the in-frame ones, with some missing. The sample has about 50,000 clones, over 80% seen once. Sequencing was carried out using peripheral blood. The receptors were gathered from a man aged 40-49 years with acute or convalescent COVID-19.

The V call is TRBV7-6, the J call TRBJ2-7, with unresolved D. This CDR3 is built from 12 residues. Germline values: CDR1 SGHVS, CDR2 FNYEAQ. Trimming cost V 5 bases and J 6 bases, with 11 bases left between them. As DNA, the CDR3 is TGTGCCAGCAGCCGGATAGGAGTCGAGCAGTACTTC. Translating it yields CASSRIGVEQYF.

The J gene is TRBJ2-1, the V gene TRBV27; 7 bases line up with TRBD1. CDR1 MNHEY and CDR2 SMNVEV come from the germline V gene (reference sequence). V lost 3 bases and J lost 2; bases outside the gene matches: 10. The CDR3 totals 17 residues. CDR3 sequence reads: CASSFLPGTVPYNEQFF. CDR3 in DNA: TGTGCCAGCAGTTTTTTGCCGGGGACAGTCCCCTACAATGAGCAGTTCTTC.

V is TRBV5-5 and J is TRBJ2-5; 7 nucleotides agree with TRBD2. Germline CDR1 is SGHKS and CDR2 is YYEKEE (reference sequence). The CDR3 sequence is 15 residues long. With V trimmed by 3 bases and J by 4 bases, 9 bases remained unmatched. The DNA for the CDR3 is TGTGCCAGCAGCTCCAGGAGCGGGGACGGAGAGACCCAGTACTTC. This encodes CASSSRSGDGETQYF.